These 27 T cell receptor beta chains originate from one sample sequenced in a study of cytomegalovirus exposure and HLA in healthy donors. The study ran its PCR with 60 Vbeta and 13 Jbeta primers. Sequencing used immunoSEQ multiplex PCR; TCRdb keeps in-frame clones, though not all of them. The listing contains about 160,000 clones. Sequenced input: PBMCs. These receptors were taken from a young man in good health and CMV-seronegative.

The V call is TRBV11-2, the J call TRBJ2-2, with D possibly TRBD1 on 6 matching bases. Per the germline V gene, CDR1 is SGHAT and CDR2 is FQNNGV. V lost 0 bases, J lost 4 bases, and 12 bases lay in between. The CDR3 runs 16 residues. The CDR3 sequence is CASSLEGLQGTGELFF. In DNA form, the CDR3 reads TGTGCCAGCAGCTTAGAAGGCTTACAGGGCACCGGGGAGCTGTTTTTT.

This chain connects TRBV28 to TRBJ2-5; 11 positions match TRBD1. Matching the DNA end better, TRBJ2-7 makes the J call doubtful. The germline gives CDR1 MDHEN, CDR2 SYDVKM. This CDR3 has 15 residues. CDR3 in DNA: TGTGCCAGCACCGTCACCGGGACAGGGGGCTACGAGCAGTACTTC. It translates to CASTVTGTGGYEQYF.

The chain joins TRBV18 to TRBJ1-3; 7 bases are a match to TRBD1. CDR3 length equals 14 residues. V was clipped by 4 bases and J by 0 bases; unmatched bases: 0. Germline loops: CDR1 KGHSH, CDR2 LQKENI. The CDR3 region is CASSRDSSGNTIYF. Here the CDR3 DNA reads TGTGCCAGCTCACGGGACAGCTCTGGAAACACCATATATTTT.

This rearrangement joins TRBV28 to TRBJ1-1, with no clear D. From germline, CDR1 is MDHEN and CDR2 SYDVKM. The CDR3 runs 14 residues. V gave up 7 bases and J gave up 0 bases, with 12 bases separating them. The CDR3 DNA reads TGTGCCAGCAACCTTCACACAGTGAACACTGAAGCTTTCTTT. Protein product: CASNLHTVNTEAFF.

V gene TRBV28 combines with J gene TRBJ2-7, with TRBD1 matching over 9 bases. V dropped 7 bases and J dropped 3; count of bases not matched to a gene: 7. The V gene's germline CDR1 is MDHEN and CDR2 SYDVKM. The CDR3 is made up of 14 amino acids. The CDR3 nucleotides read TGTGCCAGCAAAAACCCGGGACAGGGCTACGAGCAGTACTTC. Protein sequence: CASKNPGQGYEQYF.

For this clone: A junction end diverges from the germline sequence, so it may reflect a read error. The chain links TRBV2 to TRBJ2-7; D possibly corresponds to TRBD1 (6 bases). Germline CDR1 and CDR2: SNHLY and FYNNEI. The CDR3 is made up of 14 amino acids. CDR3 in DNA: TGTGTCAGCAGGCAACAGGGATACTCCTACGAGCAGTACTTC. It specifies CVSRQQGYSYEQYF. The whole variable domain, filled in from reference TRBV2 and TRBJ2-7, reads EPEVTQTPSHQVTQMGQEVILRCVPISNHLYFYWYRQILGQKVEFLVSFYNNEISEKSEIFDDQFSVERPDGSNFTLKIRSTKLEDSAMYFCVSRQQGYSYEQYFGPGTRLTVT.

The V call is TRBV7-8, the J call TRBJ2-2; D remains unclear. Germline assignment: CDR1 SGHVS and CDR2 FQNEAQ. V was trimmed by 5 bases and J by 1 base, leaving 14 bases between them. The CDR3 is 16 residues long. CDR3: CASSRLAAENTGELFF. The CDR3 DNA reads TGTGCCAGCAGCCGTTTAGCAGCCGAGAACACCGGGGAGCTGTTTTTT.

In DNA, the CDR3 is TGTGCCAGCAGCCTAACCAAGCGGGGCACAGATACGCAGTATTTT. Protein sequence: CASSLTKRGTDTQYF. This chain connects TRBV5-4 to TRBJ2-3; D is possibly TRBD2 (6 bases). Germline loops: CDR1 SGHNT, CDR2 YYREEE (reference sequence). The germline V and J ends were trimmed by 4 bases and 1 base, with 13 bases remaining between them. This CDR3 region has 15 residues.

V and J are TRBV4-2 and TRBJ2-7; 13 nucleotides line up with TRBD2. The germline gives CDR1 LGHNA, CDR2 YNFKEQ. CDR3 length: 15 amino acids. With V trimmed by 4 bases and J by 3 bases, 3 bases remained unmatched. CDR3 region: CASSPGLAGSYEQYF. In DNA, the CDR3 is TGTGCCAGCAGCCCGGGACTAGCGGGGAGCTACGAGCAGTACTTC.

The V call is TRBV9, the J call TRBJ1-2, with D unresolved. With 4 bases removed from V and 4 bases from J, the gap between germline ends came to 14 bases. The CDR3 is made up of 14 amino acids. CDR1 is SGDLS, CDR2 YYNGEE, per germline. The CDR3 DNA follows: TGTGCCAGCAGCAGCCACAGTGGACTCTATGGCTACACCTTC. It codes for CASSSHSGLYGYTF.

The rearrangement joins TRBV28 to TRBJ1-1, with unresolved D. In germline, CDR1 is MDHEN, CDR2 SYDVKM. The CDR3 loop spans 12 amino acids. V was pared by 3 bases and J by 2 bases, with 4 bases between. The CDR3 bases are TGTGCCAGCAGTTTCCTTAACACTGAAGCTTTCTTT. Translated: CASSFLNTEAFF.

The rearrangement uses TRBV5-1 and TRBJ2-2; 10 bases line up with TRBD2. The CDR3 extends over 15 amino acids. Trimming removed 4 bases from V and 7 bases from J; junction bases left unmatched: 7. Germline V gives CDR1 SGHRS, CDR2 YFSETQ. The CDR3 sequence is CASSITSGKVGELFF. The CDR3 DNA reads TGCGCCAGCAGCATTACTAGCGGGAAGGTCGGGGAGCTGTTTTTT.

The chain uses TRBV14 and TRBJ1-1; TRBD1 agrees at 9 bases. The length of the CDR3 is 19 residues. Germline V CDR1 and CDR2: SGHDN, FVKESK. V lost 4 bases and J lost 3; bases outside the gene matches: 18. The CDR3 DNA follows: TGTGCCAGCAGCCCTCATCCGGGACAGGGTGGTCGTAGGGACACTGAAGCTTTCTTT. Translating gives CASSPHPGQGGRRDTEAFF.

The chain recombines TRBV6-5 with TRBJ1-2; D possibly corresponds to TRBD1 (5 bases). The CDR3 is 15 residues long. Germline values: CDR1 MNHEY, CDR2 SVGAGI. The V gene lost 2 bases and the J gene lost 4 bases, with 14 bases spanning the gap. DNA for the CDR3: TGTGCCAGCAGTTACCACCGGGACTCTTCCTATGGCTACACCTTC. Protein sequence: CASSYHRDSSYGYTF.

The chain links TRBV7-9 to TRBJ2-7; 7 bases map to TRBD2. CDR3 length equals 17 residues. The V and J ends lost 5 bases and 0 bases, in that order; junction bases with no gene match: 13. Germline V lookup: CDR1 SEHNR, CDR2 FQNEAQ (reference sequence). The CDR3 bases are TGTGCCAGCAGCCCCGGACTAGACTTGATCATCTCCTACGAGCAGTACTTC. As protein: CASSPGLDLIISYEQYF.

The rearrangement joins TRBV5-1 to TRBJ2-7, with 9 bases identical to TRBD1. The CDR3 is 16 amino acids. The J segment lost 7 bases and the V segment lost 0 bases, leaving 11 bases of the junction unmatched. Germline CDR1 SGHRS, CDR2 YFSETQ. CDR3 protein: CASSLGDGQGRGEQYF. In DNA form, the CDR3 reads TGCGCCAGCAGCTTGGGGGACGGACAGGGGCGGGGGGAGCAGTACTTC.

About this clone itself: Distinct nucleotide sequences in the sample also encode this CDR3. This rearrangement joins TRBV2 to TRBJ1-2, with D possibly TRBD1 on 5 matching bases. This CDR3 has 13 amino acids. The germline V gene encodes CDR1 SNHLY and CDR2 FYNNEI. V was pared by 10 bases and J by 4 bases, with 16 bases between. CDR3 region: CATGQLSGYGYTF. The CDR3 region has the DNA TGTGCCACCGGACAACTATCAGGCTATGGCTACACCTTC. The entire variable domain, with the rest obtained from reference TRBV2 and TRBJ1-2, is as follows: EPEVTQTPSHQVTQMGQEVILRCVPISNHLYFYWYRQILGQKVEFLVSFYNNEISEKSEIFDDQFSVERPDGSNFTLKIRSTKLEDSAMYFCATGQLSGYGYTFGSGTRLTVV.

The chain has TRBV6-1 and TRBJ2-3; 8 nucleotides match TRBD1. CDR3 length: 14 amino acids. Per the germline V gene, CDR1 is MNHNS and CDR2 is SASEGT. V dropped 7 bases and J dropped 5; count of bases not matched to a gene: 8. CDR3 coding DNA: TGTGCCAGCACCCCGACAGGGGCTAGAGATACGCAGTATTTT. This encodes CASTPTGARDTQYF.

This chain joins TRBV6-1 and TRBJ2-7; 7 bases map to TRBD1. V gave up 7 bases and J gave up 7 bases; unmatched junction bases: 7. The CDR3 runs to 12 residues. Germline V gene sequence: CDR1 MNHNS, CDR2 SASEGT. This CDR3 is CASILTGEEQYF. The CDR3 bases are TGTGCCAGCATCCTCACAGGGGAGGAGCAGTACTTC.

The chain carries TRBV7-2 and TRBJ1-4; maybe TRBD1 (5 bases). The CDR3 has 15 residues. The germline V and J ends were trimmed by 5 bases and 3 bases, with 13 bases remaining between them. Germline values: CDR1 SGHTA, CDR2 FQGNSA. CDR3 nucleotides: TGTGCCAGCAGCGGGGCGAGACAACCTAATGAAAAACTGTTTTTT. Translation gives CASSGARQPNEKLFF. The full variable domain, with the rest looked up from reference TRBV7-2 and TRBJ1-4, is GAGVSQSPSNKVTEKGKDVELRCDPISGHTALYWYRQSLGQGLEFLIYFQGNSAPDKSGLPSDRFSAERTGGSVSTLTIQRTQQEDSAVYLCASSGARQPNEKLFFGSGTQLSVL.

V is TRBV6-6 and J is TRBJ2-1; D remains ambiguous. The V end was cut by 6 bases, the J end by 6 bases, with 18 bases between. Germline loops: CDR1 MNHNY, CDR2 SVGAGI (reference sequence). The CDR3 sequence is 15 residues long. CDR3 residues: CASRVAQTSFNEQFF. DNA of the CDR3: TGTGCCAGCAGAGTTGCTCAGACATCTTTCAATGAGCAGTTCTTC.

The rearrangement links TRBV10-3 to TRBJ1-5, with a possible D match to TRBD1 (6 bases). V was pared by 4 bases and J by 5 bases, with 9 bases between. CDR1 ENHRY and CDR2 SYGVKD come from the germline V gene. The CDR3 totals 13 residues. The CDR3 loop is CAISVQGYQPQHF. CDR3 in DNA: TGTGCCATCAGTGTACAGGGTTATCAGCCCCAGCATTTT.

The CDR3 spells CASSKGLAGGGTGELFF. The CDR3 DNA follows: TGTGCCAGCAGCAAGGGACTAGCGGGAGGGGGCACCGGGGAGCTGTTTTTT. The chain links TRBV9 to TRBJ2-2; the match to TRBD2 covers 16 bases. Germline V CDR1 and CDR2: SGDLS, YYNGEE. Trimming removed 4 bases from V and 4 bases from J; junction bases left unmatched: 4. The CDR3 consists of 17 residues.

The chain joins TRBV19 to TRBJ1-5, with 9 bases identical to TRBD1. Germline values: CDR1 LNHDA, CDR2 SQIVND (reference sequence). Trimming cost V 3 bases and J 0 bases; bases outside gene matches: 15. The CDR3 sequence is 20 residues long. The CDR3, as DNA: TGTGCCAGTAGTATCCCCTGGAGACAGGGGGGGTTTTTTAGCAATCAGCCCCAGCATTTT. It specifies CASSIPWRQGGFFSNQPQHF.

The rearrangement joins TRBV5-1 to TRBJ1-3; tentative D call: TRBD1 (6 bases). The V end lost 4 bases, the J end lost 0 bases, and 14 bases lay between the germline ends. This CDR3 spans 16 amino acids. Germline V gene data show CDR1 as SGHRS and CDR2 as YFSETQ. CDR3 DNA sequence: TGCGCCAGCAGCACCGACAGGTCCTCCTCTGGAAACACCATATATTTT. Translated: CASSTDRSSSGNTIYF.

The chain is built from TRBV7-3 and TRBJ2-2; the D gene is possibly TRBD1 (7 bases). The V and J ends lost 3 bases and 4 bases respectively, with 12 bases between them. The CDR3 runs to 15 residues. From germline, CDR1 is SGHTA and CDR2 FQGTGA. The CDR3 reads CASSLWQGGTGELFF. Here the CDR3 DNA reads TGTGCCAGCAGCTTGTGGCAGGGGGGCACCGGGGAGCTGTTTTTT.

This rearrangement joins TRBV9 to TRBJ2-1; TRBD2 might be the D (5 bases). Germline V gene data show CDR1 as SGDLS and CDR2 as YYNGEE. The CDR3 length is 15 residues. V was trimmed by 0 bases and J by 2 bases, leaving 9 bases between them. The CDR3: CASSVERITYNEQFF. CDR3 coding DNA: TGTGCCAGCAGCGTAGAGCGGATAACCTACAATGAGCAGTTCTTC.